This TCR beta chain was captured in a study of read filtering for tumor transcriptome and immune sequencing. In the study overall: After DNase treatment, RNA was made into whole-transcriptome libraries. Study-level points and caveats: About 81.9% of IR-seq clonotypes had one read, totaling roughly 3.5% of reads; RNA-seq: about 69% and 49%.

From around 0.4 ug of RNA, a library with molecular barcoded alpha/delta and beta/gamma adaptors was made. TCRdb independently ran MiXCR on the reads; one entry per CDR3 protein. The sample lists about 40,000 distinct CDR3 sequences; about an eighth were seen once. The length of the CDR3 is 12 residues. Germline lookup yields CDR1 MDHEN and CDR2 SYDVKM. With 8 bases removed from V and 0 bases from J, the gap between germline ends came to 8 bases. This clonotype was seen repeatedly, ten times or more. The antigen remains unidentified. The receptor comes from a donor at least 40 years old with multiple myeloma. The genes are TRBV28 and TRBJ2-7; D possibly uses TRBD1 or TRBD2 (5 bases each). What was sequenced was a population of CD138-negative cells sorted from bone marrow. The CDR3 loop is CASWGSSYEQYF. The DNA of the CDR3 is TGTGCCAGCTGGGGGTCCTCCTACGAGCAGTACTTC.